The 13 T cell receptor beta chains presented below share a single source sample, sequenced in a study of Ad26.COV2.S vaccination and SARS-CoV-2 variants. Sequencing was performed with immunoSEQ multiplex PCR; in TCRdb, only in-frame clones are kept and a portion is missing. The table shows approximately 500,000 clones, with around 90% occurring only once. Specified treatment: 15 to 20 received Ad26.COV2.S at low or high dose, single or two shots; about 5 received placebo; per-sample allocation not given. Each sample was drawn 63 days after the first injection (of vaccine or placebo). The sample in question was peripheral blood, obtained in a trial of Ad26.COV2.S vaccine versus placebo. These TCRs come from a person aged 18 to 59 who received the Ad26.COV2.S COVID-19 vaccine or a placebo.

This chain links TRBV11-2 with TRBJ2-3; D remains unclear. Trimming cost V 1 base and J 0 bases, with 8 bases left between them. The CDR3 covers 15 residues. CDR1 and CDR2 from the germline V gene are SGHAT and FQNNGV. CDR3 DNA sequence: TGTGCCAGCAGCTTAGTGGCGACTAGCACAGATACGCAGTATTTT. Translated, it gives CASSLVATSTDTQYF.

The chain employs TRBV7-2 and TRBJ1-2, with D uncertain. CDR3 length: 15 residues. Germline V gives CDR1 SGHTA, CDR2 FQGNSA. The V end lost 0 bases, the J end lost 2 bases, and 10 bases lay between the germline ends. CDR3: CASSLAPVLNYGYTF. The CDR3 region has the DNA TGTGCCAGCAGCTTAGCTCCGGTCCTAAACTATGGCTACACCTTC.

The chain joins TRBV6-2 or TRBV6-3 to TRBJ2-7, with 9 positions matching TRBD1. This CDR3 has 15 amino acids. Germline trimming cut 5 bases from V and 3 bases from J; bases unmatched to any gene: 8. Germline V gene lookup returns CDR1 MNHEY and CDR2 SVGEGT. The CDR3 loop reads CASSPRQGDVYEQYF. Here the CDR3 DNA reads TGTGCCAGCAGTCCCCGACAGGGGGACGTCTACGAGCAGTACTTC.

The chain uses TRBV11-3 and TRBJ2-1; no clear D. There are 15 residues in the CDR3. Germline loops: CDR1 SGHNT, CDR2 YENEEA. V was clipped by 1 base and J by 3 bases, with 10 bases between them. The CDR3 sequence is CASSLAFPNYNEQFF. In DNA, the CDR3 is TGTGCCAGCAGCTTAGCCTTCCCTAACTACAATGAGCAGTTCTTC.

V gene TRBV3-1 (or the pseudogene TRBV3-2) combines with J gene TRBJ2-3, with TRBD1 matching 7 bases. V trimming: 1 base; J trimming: 4 bases; junction bases outside the gene matches: 5. CDR1 is LGHDT and CDR2 is YNNKEL in the germline V gene (reference sequence). CDR3 length: 15 residues. CDR3 nucleotide sequence: TGTGCCAGCAGCCAAGGAGGGGGCTTAGCAGATACGCAGTATTTT. This translates into CASSQGGGLADTQYF.

The chain recombines TRBV29-1 with TRBJ2-1, with 9 bases lining up with TRBD1. This CDR3 region has 12 residues. V was clipped by 7 bases and J by 7 bases; unmatched bases: 5. The V gene's germline CDR1 is SQVTM and CDR2 ANQGSEA. The CDR3 spells CSGGQGTNEQFF. The CDR3 DNA follows: TGCAGCGGGGGACAGGGAACTAATGAGCAGTTCTTC.

CDR3 DNA sequence: TGTGCCAGCAGTACAGAGCGGGGAGCTGAAGCTTTCTTT. It encodes CASSTERGAEAFF. The chain recombines TRBV28 with TRBJ1-1; D gene uncertain. CDR1 and CDR2 (germline): MDHEN, SYDVKM. V lost 5 bases and J lost 6, with 13 bases in between. The CDR3 length is 13 residues. Supplemented by reference TRBV28 and TRBJ1-1, the full variable domain reads DVKVTQSSRYLVKRTGEKVFLECVQDMDHENMFWYRQDPGLGLRLIYFSYDVKMKEKGDIPEGYSVSREKKERFSLILESASTNQTSMYLCASSTERGAEAFFGQGTRLTVV.

V gene TRBV5-1 combines with J gene TRBJ2-1; D might be TRBD1 or TRBD2, each matching 5 bases. The CDR3 loop spans 18 amino acids. Trimming stripped 0 bases from V and 9 bases from J, with 25 bases between. From germline, CDR1 is SGHRS and CDR2 YFSETQ. In DNA, the CDR3 is TGCGCCAGCAGCTTGGGGTTGGGGGTACCCCGGCTTGCCTCTGAGCAGTTCTTC. Protein sequence: CASSLGLGVPRLASEQFF. Variable domain in full (rest from reference TRBV5-1 and TRBJ2-1): KAGVTQTPRYLIKTRGQQVTLSCSPISGHRSVSWYQQTPGQGLQFLFEYFSETQRNKGNFPGRFSGRQFSNSRSEMNVSTLELGDSALYLCASSLGLGVPRLASEQFFGPGTRLTVL.

This chain connects TRBV24-1 to TRBJ2-5, with D maybe TRBD2 (6 bases). With 4 bases removed from V and 2 bases from J, the gap between germline ends came to 19 bases. CDR3 length: 17 residues. Germline CDR1 reads KGHDR; CDR2 reads SFDVKD. CDR3: CATSESPRLAQQETQYF. CDR3 sequence (DNA): TGTGCCACCAGTGAGTCCCCAAGGCTAGCGCAACAAGAGACCCAGTACTTC.

The genes are TRBV9 and TRBJ2-7, with 9 bases matching TRBD1. The germline V gene encodes CDR1 SGDLS and CDR2 YYNGEE. CDR3 length: 14 residues. The V segment lost 3 bases and the J segment 4 bases; nucleotides outside the gene matches: 5. The CDR3, as DNA: TGTGCCAGCAGCGAGGGACAGGGCAGGTACGAGCAGTACTTC. Translation: CASSEGQGRYEQYF.

This chain uses TRBV19 with TRBJ2-1; 10 bases are shared with TRBD2. V trimming: 1 base; J trimming: 6 bases; junction bases outside the gene matches: 3. The CDR3 loop spans 15 amino acids. Germline CDR1 and CDR2: LNHDA and SQIVND (reference sequence). As DNA, the CDR3 is TGTGCCAGTAGTATAGCAGCGGGAGGGCCCAATGAGCAGTTCTTC. Protein: CASSIAAGGPNEQFF.

With respect to this clone: Other DNA sequences in the same sample also yield this CDR3. CDR3 residues: CASSLGSNTEAFF. The CDR3 DNA reads TGTGCCAGCAGCTTGGGGAGTAACACTGAAGCTTTCTTT. V gene TRBV7-9 combines with J gene TRBJ1-1, with D uncertain. V lost 3 bases and J 2 bases, leaving 7 bases between the germline ends. Per the germline V gene, CDR1 is SEHNR and CDR2 is FQNEAQ (reference sequence). CDR3 length equals 13 residues. The whole variable domain, remainder taken from reference TRBV7-9 and TRBJ1-1, is DTGVSQNPRHKITKRGQNVTFRCDPISEHNRLYWYRQTLGQGPEFLTYFQNEAQLEKSRLLSDRFSAERPKGSFSTLEIQRTEQGDSAMYLCASSLGSNTEAFFGQGTRLTVV.

The rearrangement joins TRBV30 to TRBJ2-5, with 7 bases matching TRBD2. Germline assignment: CDR1 GTSNPN and CDR2 SVGIG (reference sequence). V trimming: 8 bases; J trimming: 13 bases; junction bases outside the gene matches: 16. There are 12 residues in the CDR3. Here the CDR3 DNA reads TGTGCCGCGGTCAGCGGGAAGGGAGTGACGTACTTC. This sequence encodes CAAVSGKGVTYF.